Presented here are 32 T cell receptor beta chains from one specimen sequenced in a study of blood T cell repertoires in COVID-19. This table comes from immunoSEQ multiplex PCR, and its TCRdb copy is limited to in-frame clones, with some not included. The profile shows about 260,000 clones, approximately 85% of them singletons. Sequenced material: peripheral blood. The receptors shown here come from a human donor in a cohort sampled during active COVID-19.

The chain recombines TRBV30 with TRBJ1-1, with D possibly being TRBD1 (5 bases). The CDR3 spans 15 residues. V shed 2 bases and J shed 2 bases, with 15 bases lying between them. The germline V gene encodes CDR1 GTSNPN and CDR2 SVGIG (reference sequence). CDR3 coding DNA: TGTGCCTGGAGTCCCGGGGGGAGCTTTAACACTGAAGCTTTCTTT. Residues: CAWSPGGSFNTEAFF.

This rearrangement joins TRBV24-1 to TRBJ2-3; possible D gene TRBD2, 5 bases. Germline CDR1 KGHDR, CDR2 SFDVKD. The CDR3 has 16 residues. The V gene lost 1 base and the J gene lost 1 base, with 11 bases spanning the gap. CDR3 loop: CATSDFPSRGTDTQYF. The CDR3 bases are TGTGCCACCAGTGATTTTCCTAGCCGGGGCACAGATACGCAGTATTTT.

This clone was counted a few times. The CDR3 here is CASSQGAREAFF. CDR3 sequence (DNA): TGTGCCAGCAGCCAAGGGGCGAGGGAGGCTTTCTTT. This sequence joins TRBV14 and TRBJ1-1; no firm D call. The CDR3 has 12 residues. The germline V gene has CDR1 SGHDN and CDR2 FVKESK. V was cut by 1 base and J by 11 bases, with 11 bases left in between.

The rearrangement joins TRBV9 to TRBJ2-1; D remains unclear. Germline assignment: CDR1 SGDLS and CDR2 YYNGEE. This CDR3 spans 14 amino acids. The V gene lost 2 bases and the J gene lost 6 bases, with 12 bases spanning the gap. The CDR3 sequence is CASSVPSPGNEQFF. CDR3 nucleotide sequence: TGTGCCAGCAGCGTTCCCTCGCCCGGCAATGAGCAGTTCTTC.

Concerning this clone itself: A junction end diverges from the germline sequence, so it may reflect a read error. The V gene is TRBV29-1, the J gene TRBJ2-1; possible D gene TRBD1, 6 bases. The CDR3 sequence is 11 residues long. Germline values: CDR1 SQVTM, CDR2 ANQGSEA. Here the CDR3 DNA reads TGCAGCGTAGGGTCAGACAGGCCCAATATCTTC. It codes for CSVGSDRPNIF.

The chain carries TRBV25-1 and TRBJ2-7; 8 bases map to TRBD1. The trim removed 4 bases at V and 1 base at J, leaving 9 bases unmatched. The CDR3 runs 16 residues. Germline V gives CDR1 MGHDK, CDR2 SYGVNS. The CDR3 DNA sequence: TGTGCCAGCAGTGGGCTCGGACAGGGCCCATCCTACGAGCAGTACTTC. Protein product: CASSGLGQGPSYEQYF.

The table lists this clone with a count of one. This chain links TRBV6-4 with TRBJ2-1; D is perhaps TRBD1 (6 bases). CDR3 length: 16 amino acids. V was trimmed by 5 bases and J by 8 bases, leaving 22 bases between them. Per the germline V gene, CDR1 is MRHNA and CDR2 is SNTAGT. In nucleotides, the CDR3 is TGTGCCAGCAGTCCCGGGACGGGACACCCTTTGGATGAGCAGTTCTTC. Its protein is CASSPGTGHPLDEQFF.

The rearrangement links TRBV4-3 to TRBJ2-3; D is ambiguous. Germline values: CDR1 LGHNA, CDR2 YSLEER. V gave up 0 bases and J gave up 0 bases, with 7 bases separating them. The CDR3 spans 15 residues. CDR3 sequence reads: CASSQDYSSTDTQYF. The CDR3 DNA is TGCGCCAGCAGCCAAGATTACAGCAGCACAGATACGCAGTATTTT.

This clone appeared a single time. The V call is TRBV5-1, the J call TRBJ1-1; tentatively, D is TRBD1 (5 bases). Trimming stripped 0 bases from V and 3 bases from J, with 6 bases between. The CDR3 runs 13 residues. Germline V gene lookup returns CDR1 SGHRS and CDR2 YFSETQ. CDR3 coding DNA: TGCGCCAGCAGCTTGGGACAGTACACTGAAGCTTTCTTT. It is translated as CASSLGQYTEAFF. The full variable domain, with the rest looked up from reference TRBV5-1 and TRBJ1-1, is KAGVTQTPRYLIKTRGQQVTLSCSPISGHRSVSWYQQTPGQGLQFLFEYFSETQRNKGNFPGRFSGRQFSNSRSEMNVSTLELGDSALYLCASSLGQYTEAFFGQGTRLTVV.

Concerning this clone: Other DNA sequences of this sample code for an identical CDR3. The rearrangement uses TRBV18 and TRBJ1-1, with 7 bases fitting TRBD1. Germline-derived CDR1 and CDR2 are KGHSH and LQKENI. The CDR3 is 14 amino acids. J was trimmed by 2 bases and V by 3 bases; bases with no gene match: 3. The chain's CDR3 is CASSPGTANTEAFF. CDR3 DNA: TGTGCCAGCTCACCTGGGACAGCAAACACTGAAGCTTTCTTT.

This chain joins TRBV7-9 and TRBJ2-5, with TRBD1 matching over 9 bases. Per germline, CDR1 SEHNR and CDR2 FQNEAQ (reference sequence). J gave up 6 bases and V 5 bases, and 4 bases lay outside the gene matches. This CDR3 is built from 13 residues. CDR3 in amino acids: CASSHGQGQTQYF. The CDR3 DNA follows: TGTGCCAGCAGCCATGGACAGGGGCAGACCCAGTACTTC.

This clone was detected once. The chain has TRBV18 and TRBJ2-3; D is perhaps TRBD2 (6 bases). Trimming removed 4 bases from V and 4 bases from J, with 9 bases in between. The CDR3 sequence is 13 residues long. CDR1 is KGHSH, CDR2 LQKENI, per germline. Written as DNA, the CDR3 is TGTGCCAGCTCACGGGACTGGTCAGATACGCAGTATTTT. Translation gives CASSRDWSDTQYF.

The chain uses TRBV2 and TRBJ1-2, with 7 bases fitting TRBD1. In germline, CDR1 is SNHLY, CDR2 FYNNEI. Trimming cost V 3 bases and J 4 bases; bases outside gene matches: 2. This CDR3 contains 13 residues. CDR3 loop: CASSEGQSYGYTF. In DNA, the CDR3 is TGTGCCAGCAGTGAGGGACAGAGCTATGGCTACACCTTC. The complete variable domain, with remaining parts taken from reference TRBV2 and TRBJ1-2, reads EPEVTQTPSHQVTQMGQEVILRCVPISNHLYFYWYRQILGQKVEFLVSFYNNEISEKSEIFDDQFSVERPDGSNFTLKIRSTKLEDSAMYFCASSEGQSYGYTFGSGTRLTVV.

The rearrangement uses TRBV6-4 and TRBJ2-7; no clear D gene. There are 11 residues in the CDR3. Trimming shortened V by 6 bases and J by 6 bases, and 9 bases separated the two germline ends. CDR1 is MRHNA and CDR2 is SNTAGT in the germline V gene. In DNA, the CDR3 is TGTGCCAGCAGCTCTTATCCCGAGCAGTACTTC. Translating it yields CASSSYPEQYF.

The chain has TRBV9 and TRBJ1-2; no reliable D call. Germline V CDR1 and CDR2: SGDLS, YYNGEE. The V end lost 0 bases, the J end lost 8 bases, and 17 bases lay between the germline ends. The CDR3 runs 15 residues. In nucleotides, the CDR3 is TGTGCCAGCAGCGTAGCGGGAGGCCTTTCGGAGGGCTACACCTTC. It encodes CASSVAGGLSEGYTF.

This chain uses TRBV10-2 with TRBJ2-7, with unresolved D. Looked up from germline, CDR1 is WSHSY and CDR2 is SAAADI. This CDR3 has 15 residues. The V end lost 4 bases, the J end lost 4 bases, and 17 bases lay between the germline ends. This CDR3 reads CASSGRGQLRYEQYF. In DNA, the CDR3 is TGCGCCAGCAGTGGACGTGGCCAACTACGGTACGAGCAGTACTTC.

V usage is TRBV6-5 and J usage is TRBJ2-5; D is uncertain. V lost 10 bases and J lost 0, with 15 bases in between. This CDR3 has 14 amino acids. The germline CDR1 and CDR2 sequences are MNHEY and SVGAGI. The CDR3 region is CATTETTYQETQYF. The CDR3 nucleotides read TGTGCCACTACAGAGACAACGTACCAAGAGACCCAGTACTTC.

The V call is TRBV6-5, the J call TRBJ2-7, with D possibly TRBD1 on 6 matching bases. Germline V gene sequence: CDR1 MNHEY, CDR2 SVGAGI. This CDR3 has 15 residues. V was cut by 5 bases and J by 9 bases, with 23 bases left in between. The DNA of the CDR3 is TGTGCCAGCAGTAGGCATAACACCGGGACATTAGGGCAGTACTTC. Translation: CASSRHNTGTLGQYF.

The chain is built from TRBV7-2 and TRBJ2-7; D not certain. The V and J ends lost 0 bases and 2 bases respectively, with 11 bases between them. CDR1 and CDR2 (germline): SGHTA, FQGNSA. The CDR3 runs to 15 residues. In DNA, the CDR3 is TGTGCCAGCAGCTTAGCGAGTCTCCTCCCCTACGAGCAGTACTTC. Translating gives CASSLASLLPYEQYF.

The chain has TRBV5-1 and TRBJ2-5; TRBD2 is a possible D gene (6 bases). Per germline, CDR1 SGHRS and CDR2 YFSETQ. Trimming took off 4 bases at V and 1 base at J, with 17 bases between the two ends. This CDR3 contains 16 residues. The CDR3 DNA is TGCGCCAGCAGCAATAGCGGAGGTGGGTCCCAAGAGACCCAGTACTTC. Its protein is CASSNSGGGSQETQYF. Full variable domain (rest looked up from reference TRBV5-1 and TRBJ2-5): KAGVTQTPRYLIKTRGQQVTLSCSPISGHRSVSWYQQTPGQGLQFLFEYFSETQRNKGNFPGRFSGRQFSNSRSEMNVSTLELGDSALYLCASSNSGGGSQETQYFGPGTRLLVL.

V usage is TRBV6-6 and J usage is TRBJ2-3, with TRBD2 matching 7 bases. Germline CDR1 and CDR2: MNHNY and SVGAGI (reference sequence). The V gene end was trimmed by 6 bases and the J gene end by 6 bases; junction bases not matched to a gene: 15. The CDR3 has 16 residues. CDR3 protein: CASSDATSLERDTQYF. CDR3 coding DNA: TGTGCCAGCAGCGATGCGACTAGCCTGGAGCGGGATACGCAGTATTTT.

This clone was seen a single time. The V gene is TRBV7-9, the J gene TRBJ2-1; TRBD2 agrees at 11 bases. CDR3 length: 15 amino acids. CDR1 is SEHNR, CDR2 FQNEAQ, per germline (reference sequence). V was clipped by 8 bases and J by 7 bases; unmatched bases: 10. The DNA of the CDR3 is TGTGCCAGCTCGATACTAGCGGGAGTTTTAAATGAGCAGTTCTTC. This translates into CASSILAGVLNEQFF.

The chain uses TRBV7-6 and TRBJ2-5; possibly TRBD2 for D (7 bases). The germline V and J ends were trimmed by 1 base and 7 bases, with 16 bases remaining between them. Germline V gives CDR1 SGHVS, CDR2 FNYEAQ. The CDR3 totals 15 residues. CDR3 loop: CASSLGGRESATQYF. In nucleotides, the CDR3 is TGTGCCAGCAGCTTAGGGGGGCGGGAGTCCGCGACCCAGTACTTC.

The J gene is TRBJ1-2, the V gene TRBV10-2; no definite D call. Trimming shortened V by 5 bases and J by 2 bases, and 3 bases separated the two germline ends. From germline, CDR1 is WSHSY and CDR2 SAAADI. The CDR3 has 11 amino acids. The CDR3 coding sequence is TGCGCCAGCAGTCAAAACTATGGCTACACCTTC. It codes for CASSQNYGYTF.

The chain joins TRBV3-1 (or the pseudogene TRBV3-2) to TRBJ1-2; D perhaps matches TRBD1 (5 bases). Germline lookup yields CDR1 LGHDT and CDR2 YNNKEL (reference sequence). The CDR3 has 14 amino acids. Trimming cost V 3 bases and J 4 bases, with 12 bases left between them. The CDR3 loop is CASSHRGNLYGYTF. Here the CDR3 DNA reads TGTGCCAGCAGCCATCGGGGGAACCTCTATGGCTACACCTTC.

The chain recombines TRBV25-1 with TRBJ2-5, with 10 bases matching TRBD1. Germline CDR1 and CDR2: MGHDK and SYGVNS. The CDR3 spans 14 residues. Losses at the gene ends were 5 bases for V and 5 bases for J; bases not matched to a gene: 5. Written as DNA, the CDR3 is TGTGCCAGCAGTCGACAGGGGGCTTGGGAGACCCAGTACTTC. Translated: CASSRQGAWETQYF. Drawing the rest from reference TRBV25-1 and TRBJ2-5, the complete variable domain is EADIYQTPRYLVIGTGKKITLECSQTMGHDKMYWYQQDPGMELHLIHYSYGVNSTEKGDLSSESTVSRIRTEHFPLTLESARPSHTSQYLCASSRQGAWETQYFGPGTRLLVL.

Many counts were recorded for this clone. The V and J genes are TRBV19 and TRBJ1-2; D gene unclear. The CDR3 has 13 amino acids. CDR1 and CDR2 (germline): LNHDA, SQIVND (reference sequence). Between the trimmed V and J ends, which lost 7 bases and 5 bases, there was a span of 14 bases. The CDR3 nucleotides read TGTGCCAGTACTACCGGGTTAAATTATGGCTACACCTTC. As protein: CASTTGLNYGYTF.

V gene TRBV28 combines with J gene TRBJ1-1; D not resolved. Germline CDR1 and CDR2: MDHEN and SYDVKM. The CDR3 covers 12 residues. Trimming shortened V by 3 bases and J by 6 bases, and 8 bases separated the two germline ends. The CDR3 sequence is CASSLRASEAFF. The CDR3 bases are TGTGCCAGCAGTTTGAGGGCTTCTGAAGCTTTCTTT.

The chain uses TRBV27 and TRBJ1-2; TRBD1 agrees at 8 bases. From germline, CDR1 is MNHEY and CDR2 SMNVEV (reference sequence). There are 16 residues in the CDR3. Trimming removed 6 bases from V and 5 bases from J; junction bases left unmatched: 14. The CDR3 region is CASRAGTGGGPYGYTF. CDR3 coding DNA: TGTGCCAGCAGAGCCGGGACAGGAGGGGGGCCTTATGGCTACACCTTC.

For the CDR3, the DNA is TGTGCCAGCAGCCTCCCAGGAAACACCATATATTTT. The encoded protein is CASSLPGNTIYF. The chain carries TRBV3-1 (or the pseudogene TRBV3-2) and TRBJ1-3; D is uncertain. The CDR3 is 12 residues long. V was cut by 4 bases and J by 4 bases, with 5 bases left in between. From germline, CDR1 is LGHDT and CDR2 YNNKEL (reference sequence).

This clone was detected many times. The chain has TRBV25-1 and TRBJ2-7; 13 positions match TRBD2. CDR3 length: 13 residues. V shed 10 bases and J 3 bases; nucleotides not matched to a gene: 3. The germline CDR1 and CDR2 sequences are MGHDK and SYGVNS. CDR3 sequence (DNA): TGTGCCACCCGGACTAGCGGGAGCTACGAGCAGTACTTC. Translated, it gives CATRTSGSYEQYF.

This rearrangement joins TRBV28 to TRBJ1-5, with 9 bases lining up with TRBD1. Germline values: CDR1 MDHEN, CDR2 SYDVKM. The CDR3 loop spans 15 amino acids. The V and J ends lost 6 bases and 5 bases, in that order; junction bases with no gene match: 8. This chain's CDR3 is CASSEQGARYQPQHF. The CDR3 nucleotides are TGTGCCAGCAGCGAACAGGGGGCGAGGTATCAGCCCCAGCATTTT.